This T cell receptor beta chain is drawn from a study of post-analysis software for immune sequencing data. Whole-study results and caveats: Diversity measured as normalized Chao1 was significantly lower in multiple sclerosis patients than in controls. With TRBV5-6, TRBV5-1 and TRBV20-1 included, five TRBV segments were more frequent in patients than in controls.

On this clonotype: Its target is unknown. One end of the junction is discordant with germline, which a read error may explain.

The CDR3 contains 16 residues. Germline CDR1 reads LGHNA; CDR2 reads YSLEER. TCR beta cDNA libraries included unique molecular identifiers. TCRdb used MiXCR to reprocess the PCR reads, holding one entry per CDR3 protein. The data contain fewer than 850,000 distinct CDR3 sequences, roughly 27% of them singletons. J is TRBJ2-3 and V is TRBV4-3, with 9 bases matching TRBD2. The origin of this receptor is a girl between 10 and 17 years old with multiple sclerosis. Sequences were obtained from blood. The CDR3 loop is CASSQDAGGSTVTQYF. For the CDR3, the DNA is TGCGCCAGCAGCCAAGATGCGGGGGGGAGCACAGTTACGCAGTATTTT.